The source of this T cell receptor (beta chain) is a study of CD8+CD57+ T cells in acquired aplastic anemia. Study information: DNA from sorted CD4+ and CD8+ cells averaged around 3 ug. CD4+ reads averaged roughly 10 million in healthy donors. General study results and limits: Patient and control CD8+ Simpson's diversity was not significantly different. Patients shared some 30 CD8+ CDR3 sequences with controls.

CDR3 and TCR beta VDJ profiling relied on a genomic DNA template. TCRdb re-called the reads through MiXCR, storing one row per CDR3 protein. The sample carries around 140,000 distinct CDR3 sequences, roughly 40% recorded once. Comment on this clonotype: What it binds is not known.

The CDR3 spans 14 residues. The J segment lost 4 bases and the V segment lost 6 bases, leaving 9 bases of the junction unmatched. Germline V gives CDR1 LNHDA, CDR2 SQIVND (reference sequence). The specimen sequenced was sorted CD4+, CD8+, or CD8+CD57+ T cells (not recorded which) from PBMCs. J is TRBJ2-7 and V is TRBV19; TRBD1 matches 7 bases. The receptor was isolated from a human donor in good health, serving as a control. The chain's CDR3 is CASSRTGERYEQYF. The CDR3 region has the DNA TGTGCCAGTAGCAGGACAGGCGAGCGTTACGAGCAGTACTTC.